This T cell receptor (beta chain) is drawn from a study of T-cell reconstitution after alpha-beta-depleted transplantation in children. It was with unique molecular identifiers that the TCRbeta library was prepared. TCRdb reanalysed the PCR reads using MiXCR and keeps one entry per CDR3 protein. The sample consists of hundreds of thousands of distinct CDR3 sequences, 13% of them appearing once. This clonotype has a handful of counts. V was pared by 0 bases and J by 0 bases, with 6 bases between. The CDR3 is 14 amino acids. The germline CDR1 and CDR2 sequences are KGHSH and LQKENI. The sequenced sample was PBMCs, mostly from graft donor cells, obtained 360 days after TCRalphabeta/CD19-depleted stem cell transplant. This receptor was taken from a male patient under 18 who had a stem cell transplant for acute myeloid leukemia, so the T cells may come from the graft donor. The chain is built from TRBV18 and TRBJ2-7, with D perhaps TRBD1 (5 bases). CDR3 nucleotides: TGTGCCAGCTCACCACCGGACATCTCCTACGAGCAGTACTTC. Amino acids: CASSPPDISYEQYF.